This T cell receptor beta chain was observed in a study of blood T cell repertoires in COVID-19. Per the study methods: Amplification with reference gene primers provided the estimates of nucleated cell counts. Sequencing was performed with immunoSEQ multiplex PCR; in TCRdb, only in-frame clones are kept and a portion is missing. That table is the source of V, J and clone size, and D and trimming were worked out from the DNA. Altogether around 180,000 clones are present, roughly 82% being singletons, with the ten largest covering over 7%. The CDR3 covers 13 residues. Losses at the gene ends were 4 bases for V and 2 bases for J; bases not matched to a gene: 2.

The sample comprised PBMCs or T cells enriched from blood (not recorded which). The V gene is TRBV12-3 or TRBV12-4, the J gene TRBJ2-7; 7 positions match TRBD2. The source of this sequence is a woman aged 25-40 years who had recovered from COVID-19. The CDR3 is CASSSSGTYEQYF. CDR3 coding DNA: TGTGCCAGCAGTTCTAGCGGAACCTACGAGCAGTACTTC.